Below, 20 T cell receptor beta chains from the same sample are listed, as sequenced in a study of T cell repertoires in cytomegalovirus infection. Their antigen targets remain unknown. TCRdb processed the reads anew with MiXCR; each CDR3 protein has one entry. This sample yields approximately 500,000 distinct CDR3 sequences, of which around 30% are seen a single time; roughly a sixth belongs to the top ten. Sequencing used cultured PBMCs, obtained from culture after CMV antigen stimulation. Receptors were obtained from a human donor in good health (CMV status not recorded). Some clones in this sample may be carry-over from other donors' samples.

There are a few counts of this clonotype. The CDR3 DNA follows: TGTGCCAGAACCCCTCCGGGAGATGAGCAGTTCTTC. Translated, it gives CARTPPGDEQFF. The V and J genes are TRBV19 and TRBJ2-1; D might be TRBD2 (6 bases). CDR3 length equals 12 residues. With 9 bases removed from V and 8 bases from J, the gap between germline ends came to 14 bases. Germline lookup yields CDR1 LNHDA and CDR2 SQIVND (reference sequence).

This clonotype was observed a handful of times. The chain employs TRBV29-1 and TRBJ2-2; D perhaps matches TRBD1 (6 bases). Germline-derived CDR1 and CDR2 are SQVTM and ANQGSEA. Trimming removed 6 bases from V and 5 bases from J, with 16 bases in between. The CDR3 consists of 14 residues. This chain's CDR3 is CSVSLGGETGELFF. The CDR3 DNA reads as TGCAGCGTCAGCCTAGGGGGTGAAACCGGGGAGCTGTTTTTT.

This clonotype was seen at least ten times. This chain uses TRBV6-2 or TRBV6-3 with TRBJ2-7, with 7 positions matching TRBD1. Looked up from germline, CDR1 is MNHEY and CDR2 is SVGEGT. Germline trimming cut 6 bases from V and 3 bases from J; bases unmatched to any gene: 8. The CDR3 length is 14 residues. The CDR3 DNA is TGTGCCAGCAGAACACCGGGACAGATCTACGAGCAGTACGTC. Translation gives CASRTPGQIYEQYV.

This clonotype was found a few times. In DNA form, the CDR3 reads TGTGCCACGCCGACAGGAGGGAGCCACAATGAGCAGTTCTTC. This codes for CATPTGGSHNEQFF. The rearrangement uses TRBV6-1 and TRBJ2-1; perhaps D is TRBD1 or TRBD2 (6 bases each). This CDR3 has 14 amino acids. V was trimmed by 10 bases and J by 5 bases, leaving 18 bases between them. Germline CDR1 reads MNHNS; CDR2 reads SASEGT.

The chain joins TRBV7-9 to TRBJ2-7; D is unclear. Trimming left V 5 bases short and J 3 bases short, with 11 bases between. The CDR3 runs 13 residues. Germline V gene lookup returns CDR1 SEHNR and CDR2 FQNEAQ (reference sequence). The chain's CDR3 is CASSPALNYEQYF. The CDR3 DNA follows: TGTGCCAGCAGCCCGGCCCTAAACTACGAGCAGTACTTC.

The rearrangement joins TRBV20-1 to TRBJ1-5; 12 positions agree with TRBD1. Germline V gene data show CDR1 as DFQATT and CDR2 as SNEGSKA (reference sequence). This CDR3 contains 15 residues. V dropped 3 bases and J dropped 11; count of bases not matched to a gene: 11. CDR3 loop: CSARRGTGGQGAQHF. The CDR3, as DNA: TGCAGTGCTAGGCGCGGGACAGGGGGCCAGGGAGCCCAGCATTTT.

This sequence joins TRBV29-1 and TRBJ2-6, with no clear D. The V gene lost 3 bases and the J gene lost 4 bases, with 4 bases spanning the gap. CDR3 length: 12 residues. Germline lookup yields CDR1 SQVTM and CDR2 ANQGSEA. In DNA, the CDR3 is TGCAGCGTTGATAACGGGGCCAACGTCCTGACTTTC. It specifies CSVDNGANVLTF.

CDR3 region: CASSFLLAGAGTDTQYF. The CDR3 DNA is TGTGCCAGCAGTTTTTTACTAGCGGGAGCGGGGACAGATACGCAGTATTTT. The gene calls are TRBV28 and TRBJ2-3; 11 bases agree with TRBD2. Germline CDR1 reads MDHEN; CDR2 reads SYDVKM. The V and J ends lost 3 bases and 3 bases, in that order; junction bases with no gene match: 8. The CDR3 totals 17 residues. The full variable domain, in which reference TRBV28 and TRBJ2-3 provide the parts outside the CDR3, is DVKVTQSSRYLVKRTGEKVFLECVQDMDHENMFWYRQDPGLGLRLIYFSYDVKMKEKGDIPEGYSVSREKKERFSLILESASTNQTSMYLCASSFLLAGAGTDTQYFGPGTRLTVL.

This clonotype was observed at least ten times. The chain links TRBV7-2 to TRBJ1-2; possible D gene TRBD1, 5 bases. Germline lookup yields CDR1 SGHTA and CDR2 FQGNSA. Trimming took off 5 bases at V and 6 bases at J, with 19 bases between the two ends. The CDR3 is 15 residues long. The CDR3 loop is CASSPYIVGGNGYTF. The CDR3 DNA is TGTGCCAGCAGCCCCTACATCGTCGGGGGGAATGGCTACACCTTC.

The chain links TRBV18 to TRBJ2-7, with D perhaps TRBD1 (5 bases). The CDR3 has 13 amino acids. Germline assignment: CDR1 KGHSH and CDR2 LQKENI. V lost 3 bases, J lost 6 bases, and 12 bases lay in between. The CDR3 is CASSPPPGPEQYF. In nucleotides, the CDR3 is TGTGCCAGCTCACCTCCGCCAGGGCCCGAGCAGTACTTC.

The chain carries TRBV11-3 and TRBJ2-7; D remains unclear. Trimming pared 1 base from V and 3 bases from J, leaving 10 bases between. The CDR3 is 14 residues long. Germline V gives CDR1 SGHNT, CDR2 YENEEA. The CDR3 region is CASSLAGESYEQYV. The CDR3 DNA is TGTGCCAGCAGCTTAGCCGGAGAGAGCTACGAGCAGTACGTC.

This clonotype was counted a few times. V is TRBV20-1 and J is TRBJ2-5; 11 bases fit TRBD2. This CDR3 region has 13 residues. V lost 5 bases to trimming and J lost 2 bases; unmatched junction nucleotides: 1. Germline CDR1 is DFQATT and CDR2 is SNEGSKA (reference sequence). The CDR3 region is CSAGTSGQETQYF. The CDR3 DNA is TGCAGTGCTGGGACTAGCGGTCAAGAGACCCAGTACTTC.

Many counts were recorded for this clonotype. The gene calls are TRBV4-1 and TRBJ1-2, with D uncertain. Germline assignment: CDR1 MGHRA and CDR2 YSYEKL. The V end was cut by 0 bases, the J end by 5 bases, with 7 bases between. The CDR3 sequence is 13 residues long. CDR3 residues: CASSQDPQYGYTF. As DNA, the CDR3 is TGCGCCAGCAGCCAAGATCCCCAGTATGGCTACACCTTC.

There are a few counts of this clonotype. J is TRBJ1-2 and V is TRBV5-1; D not certain. The ends were cut back, 2 bases at V and 2 bases at J, with 10 bases in the middle. CDR3 length: 14 residues. In germline, CDR1 is SGHRS, CDR2 YFSETQ. DNA for the CDR3: TGCGCCAGCAGCTTAGGACCGACAAACTATGGCTACACCTTC. Encoded protein: CASSLGPTNYGYTF.

Only a few counts were recorded for this clonotype. The chain combines TRBV28 with TRBJ1-2; D unclear. V shed 8 bases and J shed 4 bases, with 20 bases lying between them. CDR1 is MDHEN and CDR2 is SYDVKM in the germline V gene. The CDR3 covers 15 residues. CDR3 loop: CASRGVGYSSYGYTF. CDR3 coding DNA: TGTGCCAGCCGAGGTGTAGGATACTCCTCCTATGGCTACACCTTC.

This clonotype occurred a few times. The chain recombines TRBV6-1 with TRBJ1-2; no clear D. The CDR3 covers 16 residues. CDR1 is MNHNS and CDR2 is SASEGT in the germline V gene. Deletions cut 5 bases from V and 0 bases from J, with 16 bases between. CDR3 DNA sequence: TGTGCCAGCAGTAAAGAGAACCCCTCGGCTAACTATGGCTACACCTTC. This translates into CASSKENPSANYGYTF.

The chain recombines TRBV5-4 with TRBJ1-1; D uncertain. Germline-derived CDR1 and CDR2 are SGHNT and YYREEE (reference sequence). V was clipped by 5 bases and J by 4 bases, with 15 bases between them. The length of the CDR3 is 14 residues. The CDR3 region is CASSSPEAATEAFF. CDR3 in DNA: TGTGCCAGCAGTTCGCCGGAGGCGGCCACTGAAGCTTTCTTT.

This clonotype was observed a few times. CDR3 sequence (DNA): TGCAGTGCTAGGTCATCAGGAATCCAGCCCCAGCATTTT. It specifies CSARSSGIQPQHF. The rearrangement links TRBV20-1 to TRBJ1-5; no clear D. With 3 bases removed from V and 7 bases from J, the gap between germline ends came to 13 bases. This CDR3 has 13 amino acids. Germline CDR1 reads DFQATT; CDR2 reads SNEGSKA (reference sequence).

This clonotype was counted only a few times. This chain connects TRBV7-2 to TRBJ2-6; D call uncertain. The V gene's germline CDR1 is SGHTA and CDR2 FQGNSA. The CDR3 covers 16 residues. V was shortened by 5 bases and J by 2 bases, with 13 bases between the two germline ends. In nucleotides, the CDR3 is TGTGCCAGCAGCCTCCTCACATCGGCTGGGGCCAACGTCCTGACTTTC. It yields the protein CASSLLTSAGANVLTF.

The sample holds many counts of this clonotype. V and J are TRBV6-2 or TRBV6-3 and TRBJ2-3; TRBD2 matches at 7 bases. V trimming: 2 bases; J trimming: 4 bases; junction bases outside the gene matches: 9. The CDR3 is made up of 16 amino acids. CDR1 is MNHEY, CDR2 SVGEGT, per germline. This CDR3 reads CASSYPRGRAADTQYF. CDR3 DNA sequence: TGTGCCAGCAGTTACCCGCGGGGGAGGGCAGCAGATACGCAGTATTTT.